Below, 19 T cell receptor beta chains from the same sample are listed, as sequenced in a study of identical twins. Via MiXCR, TCRdb re-called the 5' RACE reads, giving one row per CDR3 protein. The data hold approximately 1.8 million distinct CDR3 sequences, with around 33% observed a single time. Specimen: cord blood. Receptor source: a newborn girl in good health.

V is TRBV28 and J is TRBJ2-3; 10 bases agree with TRBD2. CDR1 and CDR2 (germline): MDHEN, SYDVKM. The CDR3 is made up of 16 amino acids. Trimming at V came to 2 bases and at J to 2 bases, leaving 4 bases not matched to a gene. In DNA form, the CDR3 reads TGTGCCAGCAGTTTACCGACTAGCGGGTACACAGATACGCAGTATTTT. Its translation: CASSLPTSGYTDTQYF.

This clonotype was counted once. The chain couples TRBV11-3 to TRBJ2-4, with TRBD1 matching over 8 bases. The DNA matches TRBJ2-7 better at its end, which makes the J call doubtful. The CDR3 covers 15 residues. CDR1 and CDR2 from the germline V gene are SGHNT and YENEEA. CDR3 residues: CASSLGGQGGTEQYF. The CDR3 DNA is TGTGCCAGCAGCTTAGGAGGACAGGGAGGAACCGAGCAGTACTTC.

This clonotype was detected only a few times. The V call is TRBV28, the J call TRBJ2-1; D may be TRBD1 (6 bases). Per the germline V gene, CDR1 is MDHEN and CDR2 is SYDVKM. Trimming took off 5 bases at V and 7 bases at J, with 18 bases between the two ends. This CDR3 is built from 15 residues. CDR3 protein: CASSDGVSTGNEQFF. In nucleotides, the CDR3 is TGTGCCAGCAGTGACGGGGTCTCTACAGGGAATGAGCAGTTCTTC.

CDR3 loop: CASSFWRTSTDTQYF. As DNA, the CDR3 is TGTGCCAGCAGCTTTTGGCGGACCAGCACAGATACGCAGTATTTT. The chain is built from TRBV11-2 and TRBJ2-3; D is undetermined. Deletions cut 3 bases from V and 0 bases from J, with 10 bases between. The germline CDR1 and CDR2 sequences are SGHAT and FQNNGV. The CDR3 has 15 amino acids.

The sample holds a few counts of this clonotype. The chain is built from TRBV4-1 and TRBJ2-1; the match to TRBD1 covers 8 bases. This CDR3 region has 20 residues. Germline loops: CDR1 MGHRA, CDR2 YSYEKL. V was clipped by 2 bases and J by 4 bases; unmatched bases: 19. DNA of the CDR3: TGCGCCAGCAGCCAAAACCCGCGGGACAGGACCCTTAAGGGTTACAATGAGCAGTTCTTC. This codes for CASSQNPRDRTLKGYNEQFF.

This clonotype was picked up a small number of times. The chain couples TRBV6-5 to TRBJ2-3; D may be TRBD1 or TRBD2 (5 bases each). The CDR3 is made up of 15 amino acids. The germline CDR1 and CDR2 sequences are MNHEY and SVGAGI. V lost 2 bases, J lost 7 bases, and 16 bases lay in between. For the CDR3, the DNA is TGTGCCAGCAGTTACAAGGGGACCTCCGCCCATACGCAGTATTTT. Its protein is CASSYKGTSAHTQYF.

The rearrangement joins TRBV20-1 to TRBJ1-5, with D maybe TRBD1 (5 bases). CDR1 and CDR2 from the germline V gene are DFQATT and SNEGSKA (reference sequence). The CDR3 has 13 residues. Trimming shortened V by 4 bases and J by 2 bases, and 9 bases separated the two germline ends. In DNA, the CDR3 is TGCAGTGCTATCAGGGCTCGCAATCAGCCCCAGCATTTT. It codes for CSAIRARNQPQHF.

This clonotype was recorded a few times. The chain recombines TRBV18 with TRBJ1-2, with D perhaps matching TRBD1 (6 bases). The CDR3 has 15 residues. Per germline, CDR1 KGHSH and CDR2 LQKENI. The V end was cut by 5 bases, the J end by 4 bases, with 17 bases between. The CDR3 loop reads CASSSQTGGGYGYTF. DNA of the CDR3: TGTGCCAGCTCATCACAGACGGGGGGCGGCTATGGCTACACCTTC.

This clonotype was observed a handful of times. The chain is built from TRBV20-1 and TRBJ2-5, with D maybe TRBD2 (5 bases). This CDR3 contains 15 residues. CDR1 and CDR2 (germline): DFQATT, SNEGSKA (reference sequence). V dropped 1 base and J dropped 1 base, with 13 bases sitting between them. CDR3 nucleotides: TGCAGTGCTAGAGCTCCTCTAGCACCCCAAGAGACCCAGTACTTC. Translation gives CSARAPLAPQETQYF.

The V and J genes are TRBV4-2 and TRBJ2-3; possibly TRBD2 for D (6 bases). CDR1 LGHNA and CDR2 YNFKEQ come from the germline V gene. This CDR3 spans 14 amino acids. Trimming removed 2 bases at V and 4 bases at J, with 10 bases between. The CDR3 spells CASSQRTTPDTQYF. The CDR3 DNA reads TGTGCCAGCAGCCAAAGGACTACTCCAGATACGCAGTATTTT.

The rearrangement links TRBV14 to TRBJ1-4; possible D gene TRBD1, 5 bases. V lost 0 bases, J lost 10 bases, and 12 bases lay in between. This CDR3 is built from 14 residues. Germline loops: CDR1 SGHDN, CDR2 FVKESK. This CDR3 reads CASSQELGVGKLFF. CDR3 sequence (DNA): TGTGCCAGCAGCCAAGAGTTGGGGGTAGGAAAACTGTTTTTT.

The V and J genes are TRBV27 and TRBJ2-7; 8 bases align to TRBD1. The germline CDR1 and CDR2 sequences are MNHEY and SMNVEV (reference sequence). The ends lost 4 bases at V and 7 bases at J; junction bases unmatched: 12. This CDR3 comprises 15 residues. The CDR3 here is CASSSRTGRRNEQYF. The CDR3 DNA follows: TGTGCCAGCAGTTCCCGGACAGGGCGGAGGAATGAGCAGTACTTC.

Remarks on this clonotype: A read error may produce the germline difference seen at one junction end. The CDR3 DNA is TGTGCCGGCAGTTTAGGACAGGGCACTGAAGCTTTCTTT. Translated: CAGSLGQGTEAFF. The gene calls are TRBV27 and TRBJ1-1; the match to TRBD1 covers 8 bases. The CDR3 has 13 residues. Per the germline V gene, CDR1 is MNHEY and CDR2 is SMNVEV (reference sequence).

This clonotype was detected only once. The rearrangement joins TRBV20-1 to TRBJ1-5, with 12 nucleotides matching TRBD1. V dropped 3 bases and J dropped 6; count of bases not matched to a gene: 3. Germline V CDR1 and CDR2: DFQATT, SNEGSKA (reference sequence). The CDR3 is made up of 14 amino acids. The CDR3 DNA follows: TGCAGTGCTAGGGGGGGACAGGGGGCTCAGCCCCAGCATTTT. The encoded protein is CSARGGQGAQPQHF.

J is TRBJ1-2 and V is TRBV4-2; perhaps TRBD1 as D (6 bases). CDR1 and CDR2 (germline): LGHNA, YNFKEQ. This CDR3 contains 14 residues. Trimming stripped 1 base from V and 4 bases from J, with 10 bases between. CDR3 in amino acids: CASSQAGTLYGYTF. The DNA for the CDR3 is TGTGCCAGCAGCCAAGCCGGGACACTCTATGGCTACACCTTC.

This chain joins TRBV5-1 and TRBJ1-2; tentatively, D is TRBD1 (6 bases). Per the germline V gene, CDR1 is SGHRS and CDR2 is YFSETQ. This CDR3 region has 13 residues. V gave up 4 bases and J gave up 6 bases, with 13 bases separating them. DNA of the CDR3: TGCGCCAGCAGCCACAGGGTTGGAAATGGCTACACCTTC. This codes for CASSHRVGNGYTF.

This clonotype was picked up a small number of times. This rearrangement joins TRBV2 to TRBJ2-5; 14 bases are shared with TRBD2. Losses at the gene ends were 8 bases for V and 6 bases for J; bases not matched to a gene: 8. The germline CDR1 and CDR2 sequences are SNHLY and FYNNEI. The CDR3 covers 15 residues. Here the CDR3 DNA reads TGTGCCAGCTTGGGACTAGCGGGAGATTTGAAGACCCAGTACTTC. Protein sequence: CASLGLAGDLKTQYF. Together with reference TRBV2 and TRBJ2-5, the CDR3 gives the full variable domain: EPEVTQTPSHQVTQMGQEVILRCVPISNHLYFYWYRQILGQKVEFLVSFYNNEISEKSEIFDDQFSVERPDGSNFTLKIRSTKLEDSAMYFCASLGLAGDLKTQYFGPGTRLLVL.

The chain recombines TRBV20-1 with TRBJ2-2, with 9 bases that match TRBD1. V shed 6 bases and J 1 base; nucleotides not matched to a gene: 12. The CDR3 has 17 amino acids. CDR1 and CDR2 (germline): DFQATT, SNEGSKA (reference sequence). Written as DNA, the CDR3 is TGCAGTGCCTTTGACAGGGGGAGACGTTTGAACACCGGGGAGCTGTTTTTT. Its protein is CSAFDRGRRLNTGELFF.

This clonotype was counted many times. The chain combines TRBV7-2 with TRBJ1-2; perhaps TRBD1 as D (5 bases). CDR1 and CDR2 from the germline V gene are SGHTA and FQGNSA. V lost 2 bases and J 5 bases, leaving 9 bases between the germline ends. The CDR3 totals 13 residues. The CDR3 DNA reads TGTGCCAGCAGCTTAATCGCAGGGTATGGCTACACCTTC. It specifies CASSLIAGYGYTF.